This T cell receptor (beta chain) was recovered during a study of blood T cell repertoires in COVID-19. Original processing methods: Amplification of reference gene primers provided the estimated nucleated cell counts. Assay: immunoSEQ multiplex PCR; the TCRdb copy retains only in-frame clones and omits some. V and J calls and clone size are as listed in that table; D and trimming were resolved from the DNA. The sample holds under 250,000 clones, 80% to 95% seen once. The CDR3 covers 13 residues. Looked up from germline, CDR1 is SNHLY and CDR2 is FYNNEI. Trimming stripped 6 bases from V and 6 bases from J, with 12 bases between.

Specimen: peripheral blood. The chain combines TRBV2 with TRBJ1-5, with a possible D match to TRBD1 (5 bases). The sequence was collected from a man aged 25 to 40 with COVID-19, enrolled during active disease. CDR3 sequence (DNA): TGTGCCAGCAGGGTCAGGGAGGGTCAGCCCCAGCATTTT. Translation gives CASRVREGQPQHF.